This T cell receptor beta chain emerged from a study of CD8+ T cells in alopecia areata. cDNA reverse transcribed from extracted RNA served as the sequencing template. Some clones are missing from TCRdb's copy, which holds only in-frame ones; the method was immunoSEQ multiplex PCR. The sample has approximately 180,000 clones, about three fifths seen once. After removal of 6 bases from V and 5 bases from J, the junction contained 2 bases not matched to a gene. The CDR3 is made up of 14 amino acids. CDR1 MNHEY and CDR2 SVGAGI come from the germline V gene. As to treatment: oral pan-JAK inhibitor, 5-10 mg twice daily. Both CD4+ and CD8+ T cells were separated by sorting PBMCs.

The sequence derives from a human donor with alopecia areata. This specimen was CD4+ T cells sorted from blood, taken around week 50, from a patient treated with tofacitinib. The chain employs TRBV6-5 and TRBJ1-6; 9 bases align to TRBD1. CDR3: CASSRDRDNSPLHF. The CDR3 DNA reads TGTGCCAGCAGCCGGGACAGGGATAATTCACCCCTCCACTTT.